The following is a T cell receptor (beta chain) sequence with its context. The germline V gene has CDR1 SGHDT and CDR2 YYEEEE. The CDR3 totals 13 residues. Trimming took off 5 bases at V and 0 bases at J, with 6 bases between the two ends. The sample originates from a study of blood T cell repertoires in COVID-19. Across the whole study: The origin of the acute and convalescent COVID-19 samples was the United States, Italy and Spain. T cells, B-cell-depleted T cells, or PBMCs provided the cDNA or gDNA that served as material.

In the source study's methods: It was from reference gene primer amplification that nucleated cell counts were estimated. This table comes from immunoSEQ multiplex PCR, and its TCRdb copy is limited to in-frame clones, with some not included. The D gene and trimming were derived from the DNA, and the V and J assignments and clone size from that table. This table has around 45,000 clones, over 75% appearing once. This clonotype originated in a woman aged 55-70 years with acute or convalescent COVID-19. The chain combines TRBV5-6 with TRBJ1-3; D is ambiguous. The material sequenced was peripheral blood. CDR3 coding DNA: TGTGCCAGCAGTTTCAGCTCTGGAAACACCATATATTTT. Translating gives CASSFSSGNTIYF.